This entry is about one TCR beta chain. The antigen is not known. The data derive from a study of cytomegalovirus exposure and HLA in healthy donors. Study-wide context: For the approximately 360 genotyped donors, 81% fell within the Caucasian-associated ancestry cluster.

Primers included in the PCR were 60 Vbeta and 13 Jbeta primers. Only in-frame clones appear in the TCRdb table, and some are missing; sequencing was by immunoSEQ multiplex PCR. The data hold a few hundred thousand clones, with about 83% observed a single time. Whole-study results and caveats: HLA-A and HLA-B allele assignments for most subjects were reportedly predicted accurately using TCR beta sequences. Most TCR beta V segments were productive about 87% or about 30% of the time in an earlier analysis. The authors confirmed in vitro that a few CMV-associated chains were specific for CMV antigens.

The CDR3 covers 12 residues. V was cut by 6 bases and J by 0 bases, with 6 bases left in between. From germline, CDR1 is SNHLY and CDR2 FYNNEI. Sequencing used PBMCs. The V and J genes are TRBV2 and TRBJ2-7; maybe TRBD1 (5 bases). The TCR was taken from a woman between 50 and 59 years old in good health and CMV-seropositive. This chain's CDR3 is CASRTDSYEQYF. The CDR3 DNA is TGTGCCAGCAGGACAGACTCCTACGAGCAGTACTTC.